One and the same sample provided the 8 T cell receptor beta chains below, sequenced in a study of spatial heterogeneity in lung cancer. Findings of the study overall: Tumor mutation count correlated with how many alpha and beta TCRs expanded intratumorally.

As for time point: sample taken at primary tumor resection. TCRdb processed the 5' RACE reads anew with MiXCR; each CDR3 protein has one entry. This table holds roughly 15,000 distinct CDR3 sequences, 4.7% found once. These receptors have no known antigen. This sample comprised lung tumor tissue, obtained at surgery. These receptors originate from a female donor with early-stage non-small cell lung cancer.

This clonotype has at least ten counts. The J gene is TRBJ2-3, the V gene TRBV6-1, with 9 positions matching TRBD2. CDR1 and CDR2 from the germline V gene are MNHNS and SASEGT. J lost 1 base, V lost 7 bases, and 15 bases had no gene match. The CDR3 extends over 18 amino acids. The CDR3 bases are TGTGCCAGCACAGCTAGCGGGGTGGATGAGTCAGGCACAGATACGCAGTATTTT. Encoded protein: CASTASGVDESGTDTQYF.

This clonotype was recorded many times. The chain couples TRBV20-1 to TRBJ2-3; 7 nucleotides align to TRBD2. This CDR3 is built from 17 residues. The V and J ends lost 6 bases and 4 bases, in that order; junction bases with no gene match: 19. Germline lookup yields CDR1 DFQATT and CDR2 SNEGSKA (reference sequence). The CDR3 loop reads CSAPPRGEVSSADTQYF. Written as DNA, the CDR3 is TGCAGTGCCCCTCCCCGGGGGGAAGTTAGTTCGGCAGATACGCAGTATTTT.

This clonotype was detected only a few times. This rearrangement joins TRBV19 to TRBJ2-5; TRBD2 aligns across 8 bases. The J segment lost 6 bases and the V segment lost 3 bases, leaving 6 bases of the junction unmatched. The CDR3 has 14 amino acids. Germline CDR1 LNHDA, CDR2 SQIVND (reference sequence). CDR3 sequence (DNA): TGTGCCAGTAGTATTGGGATAGCGGGGAAGACCCAGTACTTC. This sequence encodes CASSIGIAGKTQYF.

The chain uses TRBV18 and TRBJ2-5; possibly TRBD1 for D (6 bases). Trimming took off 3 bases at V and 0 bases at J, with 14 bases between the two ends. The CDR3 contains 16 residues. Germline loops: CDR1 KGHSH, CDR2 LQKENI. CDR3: CASSPILQGYQETQYF. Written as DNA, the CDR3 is TGTGCCAGCTCACCGATCTTACAGGGCTACCAAGAGACCCAGTACTTC.

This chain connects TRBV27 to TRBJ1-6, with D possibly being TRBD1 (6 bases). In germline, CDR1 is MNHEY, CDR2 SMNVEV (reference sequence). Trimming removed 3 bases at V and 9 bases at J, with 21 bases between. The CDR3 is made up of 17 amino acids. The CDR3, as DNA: TGTGCCAGCAGTTTCCTCTCGCGGGGGCCCTATGGTTCACCCCTCCACTTT. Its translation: CASSFLSRGPYGSPLHF.

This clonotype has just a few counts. CDR3 protein: CASSARLLGTEAFF. CDR3 in DNA: TGTGCCAGCAGTGCAAGGCTCCTGGGCACTGAAGCTTTCTTT. V gene TRBV9 combines with J gene TRBJ1-1; D not resolved. The ends were cut back, 5 bases at V and 4 bases at J, with 15 bases in the middle. Per the germline V gene, CDR1 is SGDLS and CDR2 is YYNGEE. The CDR3 has 14 residues.

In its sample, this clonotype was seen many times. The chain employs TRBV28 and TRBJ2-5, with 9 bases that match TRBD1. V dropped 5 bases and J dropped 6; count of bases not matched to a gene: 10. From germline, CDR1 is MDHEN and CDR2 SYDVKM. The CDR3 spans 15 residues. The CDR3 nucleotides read TGTGCCAGCAGTACCCGGGACAGGGTCGTGAAGACCCAGTACTTC. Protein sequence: CASSTRDRVVKTQYF.

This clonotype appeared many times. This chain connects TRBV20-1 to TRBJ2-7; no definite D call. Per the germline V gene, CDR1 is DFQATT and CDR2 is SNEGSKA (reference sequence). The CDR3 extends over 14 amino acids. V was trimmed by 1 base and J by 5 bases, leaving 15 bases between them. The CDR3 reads CSARGGAPAHEQYF. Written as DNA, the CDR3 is TGCAGTGCTAGAGGGGGTGCCCCAGCCCACGAGCAGTACTTC.